This note documents a single TCR beta chain sequence. This sample was taken from a study of T-cell reconstitution after alpha-beta-depleted transplantation in children. V was shortened by 4 bases and J by 5 bases, with 25 bases between the two germline ends. The CDR3 is 17 amino acids. In germline, CDR1 is SGHRS, CDR2 YFSETQ. Researchers prepared the TCRbeta library using unique molecular identifiers, the study reports. TCRdb recomputed calls from the PCR reads with MiXCR, one row per CDR3 protein. The sample contains around 600,000 distinct CDR3 sequences, under 12% of which appear only once. Sequences were derived from PBMCs from the stem cell graft donor, sampled from the stem cell graft. This receptor was taken from a human donor who donated a stem cell graft to a child with acute myeloid leukemia. This chain links TRBV5-1 with TRBJ2-7; a weak D match, TRBD2 (8 bases). The CDR3 spells CASSVGTAGTRSHEQYF. DNA for the CDR3: TGCGCCAGCAGCGTCGGGACAGCCGGGACTAGGTCGCACGAGCAGTACTTC.